Following are 10 T cell receptor beta chains from one sample sequenced in a study of shared clonotypes between healthy human individuals. Sequencing was performed with immunoSEQ multiplex PCR; in TCRdb, only in-frame clones are kept and a portion is missing. The repertoire holds more than 2 million clones, with over 85% as singletons. The sequencing sample was made of naive CD4+ T cells sorted from blood. Regarding subset: CD45RA+ positively selected. Receptors were obtained from a man younger than 35 in good health.

This chain joins TRBV7-3 and TRBJ2-3, with TRBD1 matching over 9 bases. CDR1 and CDR2 (germline): SGHTA, FQGTGA. The V and J ends lost 6 bases and 1 base, in that order; junction bases with no gene match: 2. This CDR3 region has 14 residues. The DNA of the CDR3 is TGTGCCAGCAGTCGACAGGGGGGCACAGATACGCAGTATTTT. It codes for CASSRQGGTDTQYF.

This chain uses TRBV28 with TRBJ2-3; 9 bases map to TRBD1. Trimming took 3 bases from V and 2 from J; bases not matched to a gene: 3. There are 15 residues in the CDR3. Germline V gene data show CDR1 as MDHEN and CDR2 as SYDVKM. In nucleotides, the CDR3 is TGTGCCAGCAGTTTGGGGGACAGGGACACAGATACGCAGTATTTT. Its protein is CASSLGDRDTDTQYF.

The genes are TRBV2 and TRBJ2-3; 8 positions agree with TRBD2. J lost 0 bases, V lost 7 bases, and 3 bases had no gene match. Germline CDR1 and CDR2: SNHLY and FYNNEI. The CDR3 contains 14 residues. CDR3 sequence: CASKIAGSTDTQYF. CDR3 DNA sequence: TGTGCCAGCAAAATAGCGGGAAGCACAGATACGCAGTATTTT.

The DNA of the CDR3 is TGTGCCAGCAGCTTAGGGACAGGGAGAACAGATACGCAGTATTTT. It codes for CASSLGTGRTDTQYF. This chain connects TRBV11-1 to TRBJ2-3, with 8 nucleotides matching TRBD1. This CDR3 is 15 amino acids long. The germline gives CDR1 SGHAT, CDR2 FQDESV (reference sequence). J was trimmed by 3 bases and V by 1 base; bases with no gene match: 3.

The chain has TRBV9 and TRBJ2-5; TRBD2 matches 8 bases. Trimming at V came to 4 bases and at J to 2 bases, leaving 13 bases not matched to a gene. There are 17 residues in the CDR3. CDR1 SGDLS and CDR2 YYNGEE come from the germline V gene. The CDR3 region is CASSPPGSGGTQETQYF. In DNA form, the CDR3 reads TGTGCCAGCAGCCCCCCGGGGAGCGGGGGAACACAAGAGACCCAGTACTTC.

This sequence joins TRBV4-1 and TRBJ2-1, with a possible D match to TRBD1 (5 bases). In germline, CDR1 is MGHRA, CDR2 YSYEKL. The CDR3 runs 18 residues. V dropped 3 bases and J dropped 0 bases, with 18 bases sitting between them. CDR3 residues: CASSHPSRQLSSYNEQFF. The CDR3 bases are TGCGCCAGCAGCCACCCCTCCCGACAGCTAAGCTCCTACAATGAGCAGTTCTTC.

This clone is a singleton in its sample. The V gene is TRBV6-5, the J gene TRBJ1-1; no firm D call. The CDR3 contains 15 residues. Trimming removed 5 bases from V and 3 bases from J, with 16 bases in between. Germline V gives CDR1 MNHEY, CDR2 SVGAGI. The CDR3 coding sequence is TGTGCCAGCAGTCGAAGGACGGTAGGAGACACTGAAGCTTTCTTT. Protein product: CASSRRTVGDTEAFF.

This clone was seen once. V usage is TRBV5-6 and J usage is TRBJ1-4; weak D call: TRBD1 (6 bases). Per germline, CDR1 SGHDT and CDR2 YYEEEE. This CDR3 is 16 amino acids long. V was pared by 0 bases and J by 0 bases, with 9 bases between. CDR3 sequence reads: CASSLAGVATNEKLFF. The CDR3 region has the DNA TGTGCCAGCAGCTTGGCAGGGGTCGCAACTAATGAAAAACTGTTTTTT.

The gene calls are TRBV7-8 and TRBJ1-5; possible D gene TRBD1, 5 bases. The CDR3 extends over 15 amino acids. Per the germline V gene, CDR1 is SGHVS and CDR2 is FQNEAQ. The V and J ends lost 7 bases and 0 bases respectively, with 13 bases between them. CDR3 bases: TGTGCCAGCACCCCAGGGTACGGTAGCAATCAGCCCCAGCATTTT. Protein: CASTPGYGSNQPQHF.

The chain has TRBV29-1 and TRBJ2-4, with D uncertain. Germline CDR1 SQVTM, CDR2 ANQGSEA. V was clipped by 8 bases and J by 0 bases, with 14 bases between them. The CDR3 has 14 amino acids. The CDR3 reads CSLPRQAAKNIQYF. CDR3 nucleotide sequence: TGCAGCCTCCCCAGGCAAGCAGCCAAAAACATTCAGTACTTC.